This T cell receptor beta chain stems from a study of control samples from healthy donors and cancer patients (dated by TCRdb to 2020 to 2021). The library was produced with the immunoSEQ multiplex PCR assay. TCRdb provides this immuneACCESS table in a form limited to in-frame rearrangements. Some clones are lacking; in checked studies, under half of them reflect an unresolved V gene, and why the rest are absent is not known. Recorded for this sample are 130,000 to 150,000 clones; more than 90% of them occurred a single time. Roughly 3.2% of the sample belongs to the ten largest clones. Comment on this clone: Its antigen is unknown. No base quality values were provided; no much bigger clone lies one nucleotide off.

The germline V gene encodes CDR1 MNHEY and CDR2 SVGAGI. The germline V and J ends show losses of 0 bases and 7 bases respectively, and no gene match explains 1 base of the junction. From cysteine to phenylalanine, the CDR3 is 14 amino acids long. The only DNA kept is the CDR3, 42 bases in frame from the first base. The V and J segments used are TRBV6-5 and TRBJ1-2; 11 central nucleotides agree with TRBD1. This sequence originates from a man aged 25-45 years in good health. Material: blood. The DNA sequence reads TGTGCCAGCAGTTACTCGGGACAGGGGGGTGGCTACACCTTC. Its protein product is CASSYSGQGGGYTF.